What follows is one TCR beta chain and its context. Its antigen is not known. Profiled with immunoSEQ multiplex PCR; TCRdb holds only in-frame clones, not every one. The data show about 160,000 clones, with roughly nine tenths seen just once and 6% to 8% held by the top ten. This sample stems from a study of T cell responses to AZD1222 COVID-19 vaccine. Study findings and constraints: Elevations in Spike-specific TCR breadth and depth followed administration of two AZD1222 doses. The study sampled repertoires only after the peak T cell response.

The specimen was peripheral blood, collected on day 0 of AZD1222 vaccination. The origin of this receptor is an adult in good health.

The CDR3 sequence: CASSPSRQPATDEQFF. CDR3 nucleotides: TGTGCCAGCTCACCGTCAAGACAGCCCGCTACAGATGAGCAGTTCTTC. This sequence joins TRBV18 and TRBJ2-1; D might be TRBD1 (5 bases). Germline V gene sequence: CDR1 KGHSH, CDR2 LQKENI. The germline V and J ends were trimmed by 3 bases and 8 bases, with 20 bases remaining between them. The CDR3 consists of 16 residues.